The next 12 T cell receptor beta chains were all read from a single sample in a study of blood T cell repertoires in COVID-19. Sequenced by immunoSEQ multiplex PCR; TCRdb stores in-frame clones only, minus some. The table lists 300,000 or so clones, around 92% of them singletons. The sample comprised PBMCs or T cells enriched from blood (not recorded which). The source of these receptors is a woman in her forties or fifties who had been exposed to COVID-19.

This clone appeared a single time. The CDR3 loop reads CASSRTGAYEQYF. CDR3 bases: TGTGCCAGTAGCCGAACAGGAGCCTACGAGCAGTACTTC. This rearrangement joins TRBV19 to TRBJ2-7, with D possibly being TRBD1 (5 bases). Per germline, CDR1 LNHDA and CDR2 SQIVND (reference sequence). The CDR3 has 13 amino acids. Trimming cost V 6 bases and J 2 bases, with 11 bases left between them.

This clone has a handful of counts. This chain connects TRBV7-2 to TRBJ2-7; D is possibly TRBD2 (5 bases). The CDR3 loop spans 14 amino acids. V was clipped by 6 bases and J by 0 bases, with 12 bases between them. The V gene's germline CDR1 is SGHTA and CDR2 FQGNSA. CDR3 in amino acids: CASRGGGSSYEQYF. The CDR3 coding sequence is TGTGCCAGCAGGGGCGGAGGTAGCTCCTACGAGCAGTACTTC.

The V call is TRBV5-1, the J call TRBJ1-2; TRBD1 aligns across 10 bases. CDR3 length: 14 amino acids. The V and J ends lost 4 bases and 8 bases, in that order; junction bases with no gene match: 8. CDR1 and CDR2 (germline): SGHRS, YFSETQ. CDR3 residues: CASSPGTGVEGYTF. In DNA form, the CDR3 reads TGCGCCAGCAGCCCGGGGACAGGGGTCGAAGGCTACACCTTC.

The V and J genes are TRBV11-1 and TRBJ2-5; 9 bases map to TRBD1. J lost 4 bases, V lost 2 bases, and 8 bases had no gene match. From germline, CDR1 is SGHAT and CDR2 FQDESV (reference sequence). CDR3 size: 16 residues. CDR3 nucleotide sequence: TGTGCCAGCAGCTTAATGGGACAGGGAAGTGTAGAGACCCAGTACTTC. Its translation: CASSLMGQGSVETQYF.

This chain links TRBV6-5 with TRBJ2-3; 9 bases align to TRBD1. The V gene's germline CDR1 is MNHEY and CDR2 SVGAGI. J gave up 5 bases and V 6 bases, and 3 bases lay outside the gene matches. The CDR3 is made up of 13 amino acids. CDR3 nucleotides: TGTGCCAGCAGACAGGGGGCGAAAGATACGCAGTATTTT. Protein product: CASRQGAKDTQYF.

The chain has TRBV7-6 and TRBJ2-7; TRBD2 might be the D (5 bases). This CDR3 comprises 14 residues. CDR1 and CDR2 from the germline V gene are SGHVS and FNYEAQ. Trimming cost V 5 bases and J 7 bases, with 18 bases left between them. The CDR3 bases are TGTGCCAGCAGCCGAGGTCCGGAGGTCGGTGAGCAGTACTTC. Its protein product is CASSRGPEVGEQYF.

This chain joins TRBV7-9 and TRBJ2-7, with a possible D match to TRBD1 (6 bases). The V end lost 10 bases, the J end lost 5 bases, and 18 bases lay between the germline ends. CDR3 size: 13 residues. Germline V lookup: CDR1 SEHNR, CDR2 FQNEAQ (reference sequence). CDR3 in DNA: TGTGCCATCCAACCCAGGGGTTGGAACGAGCAGTACTTC. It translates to CAIQPRGWNEQYF.

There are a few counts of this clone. CDR3 residues: CASSFAGNGQPQHF. The CDR3 DNA sequence: TGTGCCAGCAGTTTCGCAGGGAATGGTCAGCCCCAGCATTTT. The chain joins TRBV28 to TRBJ1-5; D possibly corresponds to TRBD1 (5 bases). The ends were cut back, 3 bases at V and 6 bases at J, with 12 bases in the middle. Looked up from germline, CDR1 is MDHEN and CDR2 is SYDVKM. This CDR3 comprises 14 residues.

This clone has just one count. The CDR3 sequence: CASSQEPRLLTDTQYF. Here the CDR3 DNA reads TGCGCCAGCAGCCAGGAGCCACGGCTACTCACAGATACGCAGTATTTT. V usage is TRBV4-1 and J usage is TRBJ2-3; D remains ambiguous. The CDR3 totals 16 residues. V lost 3 bases to trimming and J lost 2 bases, with 15 bases between them. Per the germline V gene, CDR1 is MGHRA and CDR2 is YSYEKL.

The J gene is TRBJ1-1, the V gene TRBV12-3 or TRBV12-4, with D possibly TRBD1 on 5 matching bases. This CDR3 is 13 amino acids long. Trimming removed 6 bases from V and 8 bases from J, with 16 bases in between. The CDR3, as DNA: TGTGCCAGCAGGAAGGTGGGGCTGGGAGAAGCTTTCTTT. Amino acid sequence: CASRKVGLGEAFF.

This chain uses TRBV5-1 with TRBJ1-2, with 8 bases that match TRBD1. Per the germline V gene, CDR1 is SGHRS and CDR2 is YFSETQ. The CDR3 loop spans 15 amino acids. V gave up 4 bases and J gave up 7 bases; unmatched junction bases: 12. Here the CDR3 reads CASSLGQALRGGYTF. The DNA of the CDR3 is TGCGCCAGCAGCCTGGGACAGGCCCTTCGGGGTGGCTACACCTTC.

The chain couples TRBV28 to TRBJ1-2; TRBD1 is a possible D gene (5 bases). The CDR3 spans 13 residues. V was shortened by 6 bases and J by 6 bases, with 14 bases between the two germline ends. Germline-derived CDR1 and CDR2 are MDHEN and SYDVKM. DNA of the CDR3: TGTGCCAGCAGGCCTCAGGGTTCGAATGGCTACACCTTC. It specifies CASRPQGSNGYTF.